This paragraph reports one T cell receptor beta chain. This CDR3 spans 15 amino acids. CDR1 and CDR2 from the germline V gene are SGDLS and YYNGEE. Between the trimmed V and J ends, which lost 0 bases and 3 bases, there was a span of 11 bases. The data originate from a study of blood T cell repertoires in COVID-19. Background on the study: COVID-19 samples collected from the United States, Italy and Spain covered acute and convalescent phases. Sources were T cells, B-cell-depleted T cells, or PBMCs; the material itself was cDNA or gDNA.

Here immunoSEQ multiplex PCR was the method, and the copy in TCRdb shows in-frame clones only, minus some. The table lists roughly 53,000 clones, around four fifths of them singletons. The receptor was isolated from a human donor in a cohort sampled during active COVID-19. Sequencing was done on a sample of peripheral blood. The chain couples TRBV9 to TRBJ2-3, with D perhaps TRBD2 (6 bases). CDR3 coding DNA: TGTGCCAGCAGCGTAGGTGGGAGCGGGACAGATACGCAGTATTTT. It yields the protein CASSVGGSGTDTQYF.